This record looks at one TCR beta chain sequence and its context. The antigen remains unidentified. These data belong to a study of T cell repertoires in aging, cancer and after chemotherapy. Findings of the study overall: Median generation probability rose over the chemotherapy interval in each cancer cohort, suggesting rebound thymic output.

Rearranged V-D-J TRB sequences were amplified with a mixed TRB-A/B primer pool. TCRdb re-called the multiplex PCR reads with MiXCR, one entry per CDR3 protein. The repertoire includes approximately 2,300 distinct CDR3 sequences, 25% of them detected once, and roughly a tenth sits in the top ten. The template was genomic DNA from peripheral blood, not RNA. Germline trimming cut 6 bases from V and 6 bases from J; bases unmatched to any gene: 6. The CDR3 totals 14 residues. The source of this sequence is a human donor with a solid tumor. The V and J genes are TRBV12-3 or TRBV12-4 and TRBJ2-2; 8 positions match TRBD1. The sample taken for sequencing was blood. The DNA of the CDR3 is TGTGCCAGCAGGTCAGGGGGCGAGGCCGGGGAGCTGTTTTTT. This gives the protein CASRSGGEAGELFF.